The sequence of this TCR beta chain was determined in a study of T cells in Graves' hyperthyroidism and ophthalmopathy (dated by TCRdb to the late 2010s). Some background on the complete study: Peripheral blood samples were taken at the time of initial diagnosis, prior to any treatment. The 90 to 100 discovery patients were randomly divided into training and test sets at a 7:3 ratio. Whether ophthalmopathy could be predicted prospectively was tested in an independent validation cohort made up of roughly 19 hyperthyroidism patients plus 17 patients who later progressed to ophthalmopathy. After sampling, hyperthyroidism patients received methimazole starting at 30 mg daily, and ophthalmopathy patients received high-dose intravenous methylprednisolone. The paper reports TCR Vbeta CDR3 sequencing of some 140 peripheral blood samples: some 41 ophthalmopathy, approximately 74 hyperthyroidism and approximately 17 progressor patients. TCR V-J signatures able to tell the groups apart were searched for in a discovery cohort of about a hundred patients, of whom fewer than 45 had Graves' ophthalmopathy and roughly 58 had stable Graves' hyperthyroidism. Thyroid tissue and blood T-cell repertoires from about six Graves' hyperthyroidism patients were also compared in the study.

V is trimmed back by 4 bases and J by 7 bases, and the junction contains 7 bases that no gene match accounts for. The CDR3, from cysteine to phenylalanine, totals 15 residues. Only CDR3 DNA is held: 45 bases, read in frame from base 1. Study-wide conclusions, independent of this receptor: In cross-validation, a model built on a 13 V-J signature told ophthalmopathy apart from stable hyperthyroidism with approximately 90% sensitivity and about 81% specificity, and in testing the same model reached 80%/75%. During validation, the model predicted progression to ophthalmopathy a median of about 6.5 months ahead of onset, with approximately 70% sensitivity and roughly 75% specificity. Most expanded thyroid clonotypes (frequency above 0.001) were also found in blood, which suggests that blood repertoires may mirror thyroid immune responses. Sample size was not statistically predetermined, and blinding of investigators to group allocation was not performed.

The hyperthyroidism patients were between 18 and 65 years old and newly diagnosed, with a disease duration of less than 2 months. Patients with uncontrolled infections, other autoimmune diseases, pregnancy or lactation were excluded. Diagnoses were based on clinical symptoms, serum thyroxine and TRAb, thyroid ultrasound and orbital computed tomography. Blood from progressor patients was drawn when they were first diagnosed with hyperthyroidism, before any ophthalmopathy symptoms appeared. PBMCs were separated from around 9.1 ml of fresh peripheral blood using Ficoll-Paque density gradient centrifugation. Patients classed as progressors first received a Graves' hyperthyroidism diagnosis and then went on to develop ophthalmopathy during follow-up. Trizol reagent was used to extract total RNA, and RNA quality was then checked on an Agilent 2100 Bioanalyzer. This clonotype was recorded many times. The target of this receptor is not known. No base quality information exists; no much larger clone differs at one position.

The TCR beta CDR3 regions were amplified from RNA transcripts. A first-round RT-PCR of the TCR CDR3 used the HTBI primer set with the Qiagen OneStep RT-PCR kit. A second multiplex PCR round built the libraries, followed by size selection and purification. Libraries were sequenced paired-end with 100 bp reads on an Illumina HiSeq2000. Regarding the original processing steps: SOAPnuke was used to process the raw data, removing reads that contained adapters or uncalled bases, had a mean Phred below 15, or lacked an exact match to the constant primer or identifier. COPE v1.2.5 was used to merge the high-quality paired reads, and each unique nucleotide sequence was defined as a clonotype. MiTCR v1.1 was used to align the clonotypes against IMGT TRBV, TRBD and TRBJ reference segments. Only V-J combinations with frequency above 0.0001, covering roughly 99% of repertoires, were analysed. A TCS score was defined as the ratio between F50 (clonal expansion) and ExV (chaos), using BLOSUM62-based TCRdist between CDR3 peptides within each V-J. Welch's t-statistics and random forest reduced roughly 540 V-J features to some 14, which were used in a naive Bayes classifier (R e1071). TCRdb trimmed the raw reads at Q25, called clones with MiXCR and kept productive beta chains. Each CDR3 protein appears once, grouped with its most common genes and DNA. In this record, the V and J calls reflect TCRdb's handling and not the investigators' own analysis. For this sample there are approximately 370,000 distinct CDR3 sequences; about 18% appear just once. About a third of the sample lies in the top ten.

The sequence joins TRBV12-3 or TRBV12-4 to TRBJ2-1, with 10 bases aligning to TRBD1. The sequence was obtained from a young woman with Graves' hyperthyroidism that later progressed to Graves' ophthalmopathy. Specimen: blood. The CDR3 reads as follows: CASSSNDRGQNEQFF. The DNA sequence reads TGTGCCAGCAGTTCAAACGACAGGGGGCAAAATGAGCAGTTCTTC.